Reported below is one T cell receptor beta chain. Its antigen target is currently unknown. Per-base quality was not reported, and no clone a single base away is much larger than it. The treatment or condition label of this sample denotes: allogeneic hematopoietic cell transplantation with graft depleted of TCRalphabeta T cells and CD19 B cells. The transplant recipients were children given TCRalphabeta/CD19-depleted allogeneic hematopoietic cell grafts. Libraries were prepared through PCR. Sequencer: Illumina HiSeq 2500. To normalize quantification of the TCRbeta repertoire, the TCR libraries were built with molecular barcoding that relied on unique molecular identifiers. The public reads were quality trimmed at Q25 with fastp and then assembled into clones with MiXCR by TCRdb, keeping productive beta chains. All rows with the same CDR3 protein become a single entry with the most common DNA and genes. The sample table holds 600,000 or so distinct CDR3 sequences, of which roughly 24% were seen once. Together, the top ten hold 13% to 15% of the sample.

The data were obtained in a study of T-cell reconstitution after alpha-beta-depleted transplantation in children (dated by TCRdb to the mid-2010s). For the wider study: Using TCR repertoire profiling, the study quantitatively followed how T-cell immune reconstitution unfolded in children after TCRalphabeta/CD19-depleted allogeneic hematopoietic cell transplantation. Findings and caveats that apply to the study as a whole: Apparently early alphabetaT-cell count recovery about two months after transplant reportedly relied on only several hundred rapidly expanded clones derived from non-depleted graft cells. In some patients, the high TCRbeta diversity seen at day 60 was put down to recipient T cells and intrathymic progenitors that had survived conditioning. Hyperexpanded clone frequencies declined over subsequent months; after one year, T-cell counts and TCRbeta diversity were mostly attributed to newly produced T cells.

V is reduced by 6 bases and J by 7 bases, leaving a spacing of 15 bases between them. There are 13 amino acids in the CDR3, from cysteine to phenylalanine inclusive. The CDR3 DNA has 39 bases and is translated from base 1. The sequence joins TRBV12-3 or TRBV12-4 to TRBJ1-2, and perhaps TRBD1 as D gene, on 6 matching bases. The sequence was obtained from a boy younger than two who had a stem cell transplant for acute myeloid leukemia, so the T cells may come from the graft donor. Sequencing was performed on PBMCs, mostly from graft donor cells, taken 360 days after TCRalphabeta/CD19-depleted stem cell transplant. The nucleotide sequence reads as follows: TGTGCCAGCAGCCGACGGACAGTCTTTGGCTACACCTTC. Its amino acids are CASSRRTVFGYTF.